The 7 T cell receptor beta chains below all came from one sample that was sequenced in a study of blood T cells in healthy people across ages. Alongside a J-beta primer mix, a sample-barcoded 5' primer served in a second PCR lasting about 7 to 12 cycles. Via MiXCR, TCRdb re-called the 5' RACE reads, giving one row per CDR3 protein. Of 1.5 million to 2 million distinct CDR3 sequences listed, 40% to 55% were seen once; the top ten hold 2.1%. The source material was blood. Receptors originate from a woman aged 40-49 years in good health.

The CDR3 loop is CASSPQQGWETQYF. The CDR3 bases are TGTGCCAGCAGCCCCCAACAGGGTTGGGAGACCCAGTACTTC. This chain uses TRBV7-2 with TRBJ2-5, with D perhaps TRBD1 (6 bases). The germline V gene encodes CDR1 SGHTA and CDR2 FQGNSA. V lost 5 bases and J lost 5, with 15 bases in between. This CDR3 comprises 14 residues.

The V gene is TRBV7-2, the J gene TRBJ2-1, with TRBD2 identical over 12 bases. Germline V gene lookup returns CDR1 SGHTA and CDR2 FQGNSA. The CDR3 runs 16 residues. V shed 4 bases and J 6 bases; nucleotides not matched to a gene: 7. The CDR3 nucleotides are TGTGCCAGCAGCTACTACCCTAGCGGGGGGGCCAATGAGCAGTTCTTC. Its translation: CASSYYPSGGANEQFF.

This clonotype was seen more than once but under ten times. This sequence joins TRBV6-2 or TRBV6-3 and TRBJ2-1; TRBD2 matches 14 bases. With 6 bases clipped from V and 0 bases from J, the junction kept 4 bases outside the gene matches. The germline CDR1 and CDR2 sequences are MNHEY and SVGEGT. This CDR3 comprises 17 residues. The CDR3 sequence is CASRGTSGGSSYNEQFF. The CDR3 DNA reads TGTGCCAGCAGAGGGACTAGCGGGGGATCCTCCTACAATGAGCAGTTCTTC.

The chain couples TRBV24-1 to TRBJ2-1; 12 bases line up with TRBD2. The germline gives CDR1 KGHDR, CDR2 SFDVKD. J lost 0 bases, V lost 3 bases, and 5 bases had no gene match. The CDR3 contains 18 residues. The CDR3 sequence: CATSDLGLAGSSYNEQFF. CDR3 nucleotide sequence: TGTGCCACCAGTGATCTCGGACTAGCGGGAAGCTCCTACAATGAGCAGTTCTTC.

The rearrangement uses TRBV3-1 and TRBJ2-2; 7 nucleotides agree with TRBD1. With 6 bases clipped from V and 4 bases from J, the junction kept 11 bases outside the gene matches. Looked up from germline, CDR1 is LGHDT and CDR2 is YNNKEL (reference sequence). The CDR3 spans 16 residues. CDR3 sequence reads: CASSPPGQRLTGELFF. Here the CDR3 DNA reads TGTGCCAGCAGTCCCCCGGGACAGAGGCTCACCGGGGAGCTGTTTTTT.

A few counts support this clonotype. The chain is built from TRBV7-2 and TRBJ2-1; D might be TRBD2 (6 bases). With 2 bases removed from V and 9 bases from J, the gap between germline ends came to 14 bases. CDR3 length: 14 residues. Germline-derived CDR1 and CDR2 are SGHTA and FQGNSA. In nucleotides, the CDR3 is TGTGCCAGCAGCTTAAGGGGTATGGGGGGTGAGCAGTTCTTC. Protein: CASSLRGMGGEQFF.

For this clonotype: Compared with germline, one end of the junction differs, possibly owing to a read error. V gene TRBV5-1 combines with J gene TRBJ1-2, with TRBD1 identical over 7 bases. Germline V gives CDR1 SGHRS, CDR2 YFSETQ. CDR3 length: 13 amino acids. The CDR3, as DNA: TGTGCCAGCAGTCCAGACAGGGTACATGGCTACACCTTC. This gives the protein CASSPDRVHGYTF.